Presented here are 32 T cell receptor beta chains from one specimen sequenced in a study of blood T cell repertoires in COVID-19. Produced via immunoSEQ multiplex PCR; TCRdb's table is partial and in-frame only. The repertoire consists of about 270,000 clones, with under 90% occurring once and the leading ten covering less than 2.5%. The sample comprised peripheral blood. The origin of the receptors is a man aged 45-60 years with acute or convalescent COVID-19.

The chain combines TRBV3-1 (or the pseudogene TRBV3-2) with TRBJ1-2, with 8 bases identical to TRBD1. CDR1 and CDR2 (germline): LGHDT, YNNKEL (reference sequence). The CDR3 is made up of 13 amino acids. Trimming at V came to 1 base and at J to 7 bases, leaving 2 bases not matched to a gene. Written as DNA, the CDR3 is TGTGCCAGCAGCCAAGTCAGGGGGCTTGGCTACACCTTC. It translates to CASSQVRGLGYTF.

The gene calls are TRBV12-3 or TRBV12-4 and TRBJ1-4; unclear D gene. The CDR3 has 12 residues. The V end lost 3 bases, the J end lost 7 bases, and 6 bases lay between the germline ends. CDR3 DNA sequence: TGTGCCAGCAGTTTTTTCGGTGAAAAACTGTTTTTT. This gives the protein CASSFFGEKLFF.

The chain recombines TRBV18 with TRBJ1-3, with D hard to call. The V end lost 4 bases, the J end lost 0 bases, and 10 bases lay between the germline ends. The CDR3 totals 15 residues. CDR1 and CDR2 from the germline V gene are KGHSH and LQKENI. CDR3 protein: CASSQSADSGNTIYF. The CDR3 DNA reads TGTGCCAGCTCACAATCGGCGGACTCTGGAAACACCATATATTTT.

V is TRBV28 and J is TRBJ1-6; 7 positions agree with TRBD1. Germline V gives CDR1 MDHEN, CDR2 SYDVKM. Trimming removed 5 bases from V and 10 bases from J; junction bases left unmatched: 11. This CDR3 comprises 15 residues. CDR3: CASSRGQVGGSPLHF. As DNA, the CDR3 is TGTGCCAGCAGTAGAGGACAGGTCGGAGGATCACCCCTCCACTTT.

Worth noting for this clone: At the DNA level, this CDR3 is encoded by other sequences in the same sample as well. The chain employs TRBV27 and TRBJ1-2, with 8 bases aligning to TRBD1. This CDR3 region has 14 residues. Losses at the gene ends were 2 bases for V and 4 bases for J; bases not matched to a gene: 3. Germline V lookup: CDR1 MNHEY, CDR2 SMNVEV (reference sequence). The CDR3 DNA is TGTGCCAGCAGTTTACGAGGACAGGGCTATGGCTACACCTTC. It specifies CASSLRGQGYGYTF.

As to this clone: Other nucleotide sequences in the sample specify the same CDR3. The V call is TRBV29-1, the J call TRBJ1-4, with 8 nucleotides matching TRBD1. The germline V gene has CDR1 SQVTM and CDR2 ANQGSEA. J gave up 1 base and V 6 bases, and 1 base lay outside the gene matches. The CDR3 length is 13 residues. CDR3 loop: CSVGQGTNEKLFF. The CDR3 region has the DNA TGCAGCGTCGGACAGGGAACTAATGAAAAACTGTTTTTT.

Remarks on this clone: This CDR3 is also generated by other DNA sequences in the sample. V gene TRBV18 combines with J gene TRBJ1-2; the match to TRBD1 covers 7 bases. The CDR3 has 14 residues. The V gene's germline CDR1 is KGHSH and CDR2 LQKENI. J gave up 5 bases and V 2 bases, and 5 bases lay outside the gene matches. CDR3 amino acids: CASSPDRANYGYTF. In DNA form, the CDR3 reads TGTGCCAGCTCACCAGACAGGGCGAATTATGGCTACACCTTC. Combining the CDR3 with reference TRBV18 and TRBJ1-2 gives the whole variable domain NAGVMQNPRHLVRRRGQEARLRCSPMKGHSHVYWYRQLPEEGLKFMVYLQKENIIDESGMPKERFSAEFPKEGPSILRIQQVVRGDSAAYFCASSPDRANYGYTFGSGTRLTVV.

The chain joins TRBV30 to TRBJ1-5; maybe TRBD1 (5 bases). The CDR3 is made up of 13 amino acids. V was pared by 5 bases and J by 2 bases, with 10 bases between. The V gene's germline CDR1 is GTSNPN and CDR2 SVGIG (reference sequence). CDR3 DNA sequence: TGTGCCTGGGCTACAGGTGGCAATCAGCCCCAGCATTTT. Amino acid sequence: CAWATGGNQPQHF.

The sample holds one count of this clone. This sequence joins TRBV7-8 and TRBJ2-7; D is perhaps TRBD1 (6 bases). The CDR3 sequence is 16 residues long. V lost 2 bases and J 2 bases, leaving 16 bases between the germline ends. Germline CDR1 SGHVS, CDR2 FQNEAQ. The CDR3 nucleotides read TGTGCCAGCAGCTTACGGCCGGGACAAGGGGCCTACGAGCAGTACTTC. Amino acids: CASSLRPGQGAYEQYF.

J is TRBJ2-1 and V is TRBV24-1; D perhaps matches TRBD2 (5 bases). The germline V and J ends were trimmed by 3 bases and 6 bases, with 8 bases remaining between them. The CDR3 length is 13 residues. In germline, CDR1 is KGHDR, CDR2 SFDVKD. This CDR3 is CATSDRRGNEQFF. As DNA, the CDR3 is TGTGCCACCAGTGATCGACGGGGCAATGAGCAGTTCTTC.

CDR3 amino acids: CASSLDTGNEQYF. The CDR3 nucleotides are TGTGCCAGCAGCTTGGATACAGGTAACGAGCAGTACTTC. This sequence joins TRBV7-8 and TRBJ2-7, with D perhaps TRBD1 (5 bases). V dropped 3 bases and J dropped 5 bases, with 11 bases sitting between them. This CDR3 has 13 amino acids. The V gene's germline CDR1 is SGHVS and CDR2 FQNEAQ.

The V call is TRBV29-1, the J call TRBJ1-4; D gene unclear. V lost 3 bases to trimming and J lost 2 bases, with 10 bases between them. This CDR3 is 14 amino acids long. Germline values: CDR1 SQVTM, CDR2 ANQGSEA. The CDR3 loop reads CSVDSLGTNEKLFF. CDR3 sequence (DNA): TGCAGCGTTGACAGCCTCGGGACTAATGAAAAACTGTTTTTT. The full variable domain, completed using reference TRBV29-1 and TRBJ1-4, is SAVISQKPSRDICQRGTSLTIQCQVDSQVTMMFWYRQQPGQSLTLIATANQGSEATYESGFVIDKFPISRPNLTFSTLTVSNMSPEDSSIYLCSVDSLGTNEKLFFGSGTQLSVL.

Comments on this clone: The sample contains more than one DNA sequence encoding this CDR3. The chain employs TRBV10-1 and TRBJ1-1; TRBD1 agrees at 7 bases. The CDR3 sequence is 14 residues long. The germline V gene encodes CDR1 WNHNN and CDR2 SYGVQD (reference sequence). Unmatched junction bases numbered 3, after V lost 4 bases and J lost 1 base. The CDR3 DNA reads TGCGCCAGCAGTGCGGGGACAGCGAACACTGAAGCTTTCTTT. Translating it yields CASSAGTANTEAFF.

This chain links TRBV9 with TRBJ1-4; no clear D. In germline, CDR1 is SGDLS, CDR2 YYNGEE. The CDR3 consists of 15 residues. V lost 0 bases to trimming and J lost 6 bases, with 12 bases between them. DNA of the CDR3: TGTGCCAGCAGCGTAGAAGGGAGCGGCTATGAAAAACTGTTTTTT. Amino acids: CASSVEGSGYEKLFF.

The gene calls are TRBV7-9 and TRBJ1-6, with D possibly matching TRBD1 (5 bases). CDR3 length equals 13 residues. Germline CDR1 is SEHNR and CDR2 is FQNEAQ (reference sequence). Trimming removed 4 bases at V and 10 bases at J, with 11 bases between. The CDR3 is CASSSREQSPLHF. The CDR3 DNA is TGTGCCAGCAGCTCCAGGGAACAGTCACCCCTCCACTTT.

The V call is TRBV6-5, the J call TRBJ1-1; TRBD1 aligns across 7 bases. Per germline, CDR1 MNHEY and CDR2 SVGAGI. The J segment lost 1 base and the V segment lost 6 bases, leaving 5 bases of the junction unmatched. The CDR3 runs 14 residues. Here the CDR3 reads CASSLRGANTEAFF. DNA for the CDR3: TGTGCCAGCAGCCTCAGGGGGGCGAACACTGAAGCTTTCTTT.

The sample holds a few counts of this clone. Other nucleotide sequences in the sample specify the same CDR3. The chain has TRBV6-5 and TRBJ1-1; 9 bases fit TRBD1. Germline values: CDR1 MNHEY, CDR2 SVGAGI. This CDR3 has 13 amino acids. Unmatched junction bases numbered 2, after V lost 5 bases and J lost 4 bases. CDR3 DNA: TGTGCCAGCAGTCTGACAGGGGGCACTGAAGCTTTCTTT. Protein: CASSLTGGTEAFF.

The CDR3 DNA is TGTGCCAGCAGCACGGGCAGGGGGGAAAAACTGTTTTTT. Encoded protein: CASSTGRGEKLFF. The chain recombines TRBV5-4 with TRBJ1-4; 7 nucleotides match TRBD1. The CDR3 is made up of 13 amino acids. V trimming: 4 bases; J trimming: 8 bases; junction bases outside the gene matches: 5. CDR1 and CDR2 from the germline V gene are SGHNT and YYREEE (reference sequence).

This chain joins TRBV10-3 and TRBJ1-2, with D possibly being TRBD1 (6 bases). Germline V gene lookup returns CDR1 ENHRY and CDR2 SYGVKD. Deletions cut 0 bases from V and 4 bases from J, with 18 bases between. The CDR3 has 17 amino acids. The CDR3 DNA reads TGTGCCATCAGTGAGTCGCGGACGATGGGGGCTGGCTATGGCTACACCTTC. Its translation: CAISESRTMGAGYGYTF.

The J gene is TRBJ2-5, the V gene TRBV5-4, with D maybe TRBD1 (6 bases). Germline CDR1 and CDR2: SGHNT and YYREEE (reference sequence). The CDR3 sequence is 13 residues long. Trimming stripped 0 bases from V and 7 bases from J, with 10 bases between. The CDR3 protein is CASSLDRERTQYF. The CDR3 DNA sequence: TGTGCCAGCAGCTTGGACAGGGAGAGGACCCAGTACTTC.

The chain couples TRBV25-1 to TRBJ2-3; unclear D gene. The V gene's germline CDR1 is MGHDK and CDR2 SYGVNS. V shed 1 base and J shed 3 bases, with 14 bases lying between them. The CDR3 is 16 amino acids. The CDR3 here is CASSEFGGRTTDTQYF. In DNA, the CDR3 is TGTGCCAGCAGTGAATTTGGTGGCAGAACAACAGATACGCAGTATTTT.

This clone was counted between two and nine times. The germline gene is not matched at one end of the junction; a read error may be the cause. The chain joins TRBV7-7 to TRBJ2-3; no clear D. The CDR3 length is 12 residues. Germline V gene data show CDR1 as SSHAT and CDR2 as FNYEAQ (reference sequence). The CDR3, as DNA: TGTGCTAGCAGCGAGTTTGAGGATACGCAGTATTTT. The encoded protein is CASSEFEDTQYF.

The chain carries TRBV27 and TRBJ2-7; no firm D call. Germline V gene sequence: CDR1 MNHEY, CDR2 SMNVEV (reference sequence). Trimming cost V 5 bases and J 3 bases, with 11 bases left between them. The CDR3 totals 13 residues. The CDR3 here is CASSPSLYYEQYF. CDR3 DNA: TGTGCCAGCAGTCCTTCCCTCTACTACGAGCAGTACTTC.

The rearrangement links TRBV2 to TRBJ2-7; possible D gene TRBD1, 6 bases. The CDR3 contains 18 residues. Germline assignment: CDR1 SNHLY and CDR2 FYNNEI. V was shortened by 4 bases and J by 2 bases, with 24 bases between the two germline ends. The CDR3 nucleotides are TGTGCCAGCAGTGTAGGGGTAGGTTATTTGGACAGAGCCTACGAGCAGTACTTC. Protein product: CASSVGVGYLDRAYEQYF.

This chain connects TRBV5-4 to TRBJ2-7; D ambiguous. The CDR3 is made up of 14 amino acids. V gave up 4 bases and J gave up 1 base, with 12 bases separating them. CDR1 and CDR2 from the germline V gene are SGHNT and YYREEE (reference sequence). Written as DNA, the CDR3 is TGTGCCAGCAGCCCGGTGGCACAGTCCTACGAGCAGTACTTC. This gives the protein CASSPVAQSYEQYF.

A single count supports this clone. This CDR3 is also generated by other DNA sequences in the sample. This chain connects TRBV12-3 or TRBV12-4 to TRBJ1-2; TRBD1 might be the D (5 bases). The ends were cut back, 2 bases at V and 7 bases at J, with 5 bases in the middle. The CDR3 spans 11 residues. This CDR3 is CASSLRGGYTF. For the CDR3, the DNA is TGTGCCAGCAGTTTAAGGGGTGGCTACACCTTC.

CDR3 sequence (DNA): TGTGCCAGCACCACTCCCGGTATGGCTGGAAACACCATATATTTT. It yields the protein CASTTPGMAGNTIYF. The chain combines TRBV6-5 with TRBJ1-3, with D unclear. Germline CDR1 reads MNHEY; CDR2 reads SVGAGI. Trimming pared 7 bases from V and 2 bases from J, leaving 15 bases between. The CDR3 consists of 15 residues.

For the CDR3, the DNA is TGTGCCTGGAGTGGGCTAGCGGGGCGGTATACGCAGTATTTT. It specifies CAWSGLAGRYTQYF. This chain joins TRBV30 and TRBJ2-3, with TRBD2 matching over 9 bases. In germline, CDR1 is GTSNPN, CDR2 SVGIG (reference sequence). The CDR3 length is 14 residues. J lost 7 bases, V lost 1 base, and 6 bases had no gene match.

This clone was seen a few times. The chain employs TRBV15 and TRBJ2-7; D is perhaps TRBD2 (6 bases). The length of the CDR3 is 12 residues. Germline V gene sequence: CDR1 LNHNV, CDR2 YYDKDF (reference sequence). The V end lost 8 bases, the J end lost 1 base, and 9 bases lay between the germline ends. The CDR3 sequence: CATGAGSYEQYF. The DNA for the CDR3 is TGTGCCACCGGGGCGGGGTCCTACGAGCAGTACTTC.

The count of this clone is one. The CDR3 sequence is CASRPGLYSNQPQHF. The CDR3 DNA sequence: TGTGCCAGTAGGCCAGGCCTTTATAGCAATCAGCCCCAGCATTTT. The chain employs TRBV19 and TRBJ1-5, with D hard to call. Germline-derived CDR1 and CDR2 are LNHDA and SQIVND (reference sequence). The CDR3 runs to 15 residues. Between the trimmed V and J ends, which lost 6 bases and 0 bases, there was a span of 12 bases.

This clone was seen only once. V gene TRBV5-1 combines with J gene TRBJ2-7, with 8 bases that match TRBD1. Germline CDR1 is SGHRS and CDR2 is YFSETQ. This CDR3 region has 15 residues. V lost 4 bases to trimming and J lost 0 bases; unmatched junction nucleotides: 6. CDR3: CASSPWTGSSYEQYF. The DNA for the CDR3 is TGCGCCAGCAGCCCCTGGACAGGGAGCTCCTACGAGCAGTACTTC.

The chain links TRBV5-5 to TRBJ2-7; 7 bases are shared with TRBD1. Germline trimming cut 4 bases from V and 2 bases from J; bases unmatched to any gene: 6. The V gene's germline CDR1 is SGHKS and CDR2 YYEKEE (reference sequence). The CDR3 has 14 amino acids. This chain's CDR3 is CASSATGTAYEQYF. The DNA of the CDR3 is TGTGCCAGCAGCGCAACCGGGACAGCCTACGAGCAGTACTTC. The whole variable domain, filled in from reference TRBV5-5 and TRBJ2-7, reads DAGVTQSPTHLIKTRGQQVTLRCSPISGHKSVSWYQQVLGQGPQFIFQYYEKEERGRGNFPDRFSARQFPNYSSELNVNALLLGDSALYLCASSATGTAYEQYFGPGTRLTVT.